Each of the 8 T cell receptor beta chains below was sequenced from the same sample in a study of PD-L1 blockade in urothelial cancer. The table came from immunoSEQ multiplex PCR; TCRdb's copy has only in-frame clones and leaves some out. The profile covers more than 45,000 clones, with approximately 90% appearing a single time and roughly 3.9% taken by the ten largest. Sample: PBMCs, taken around atezolizumab (anti-PD-L1) treatment. These receptors were obtained from an older man with urothelial cancer.

The chain couples TRBV6-6 to TRBJ1-5, with TRBD1 matching 9 bases. V shed 2 bases and J 10 bases; nucleotides not matched to a gene: 9. This CDR3 spans 15 amino acids. Germline CDR1 MNHNY, CDR2 SVGAGI (reference sequence). The CDR3 here is CASSYPRDRDRPQHF. Written as DNA, the CDR3 is TGTGCCAGCAGTTACCCGAGGGACAGGGATCGACCCCAGCATTTT.

The chain couples TRBV7-8 to TRBJ1-1, with D possibly TRBD1 on 5 matching bases. This CDR3 is 16 amino acids long. Germline V gives CDR1 SGHVS, CDR2 FQNEAQ. Trimming shortened V by 5 bases and J by 4 bases, and 20 bases separated the two germline ends. The CDR3 is CASSHGTSPPATEAFF. In DNA, the CDR3 is TGTGCCAGCAGCCACGGGACTTCGCCTCCAGCCACTGAAGCTTTCTTT.

The chain links TRBV5-8 to TRBJ2-4; D might be TRBD2 (5 bases). The CDR3 contains 13 residues. V lost 0 bases, J lost 10 bases, and 11 bases lay in between. The V gene's germline CDR1 is SGHTS and CDR2 YDEGEE. The DNA of the CDR3 is TGTGCCAGCAGCTTGGCGGGGAGTGGGATTCAGTACTTC. Translation: CASSLAGSGIQYF.

The chain joins TRBV2 to TRBJ1-3; D is unresolved. Germline CDR1 and CDR2: SNHLY and FYNNEI. Trimming shortened V by 6 bases and J by 0 bases, and 6 bases separated the two germline ends. The CDR3 length is 13 residues. CDR3 bases: TGTGCCAGCAGCCTAAGCTCTGGAAACACCATATATTTT. Protein: CASSLSSGNTIYF.

The chain carries TRBV19 and TRBJ1-5, with 12 bases fitting TRBD1. Germline lookup yields CDR1 LNHDA and CDR2 SQIVND (reference sequence). The junction had 3 bases not matched to a gene; V was cut back by 3 bases and J by 6 bases. The length of the CDR3 is 15 residues. The chain's CDR3 is CASSMGQGARQPQHF. Here the CDR3 DNA reads TGTGCCAGTAGTATGGGACAGGGGGCCCGTCAGCCCCAGCATTTT.

J is TRBJ2-6 and V is TRBV5-4, with a possible D match to TRBD2 (6 bases). V was pared by 4 bases and J by 0 bases, with 23 bases between. Germline values: CDR1 SGHNT, CDR2 YYREEE (reference sequence). This CDR3 contains 20 residues. The CDR3 DNA reads TGTGCCAGCAGCCCCATCGCCGGGCGGGACTCCGGCTCTGGGGCCAACGTCCTGACTTTC. This gives the protein CASSPIAGRDSGSGANVLTF.

The rearrangement uses TRBV7-2 and TRBJ2-3; no clear D gene. V was clipped by 1 base and J by 6 bases, with 5 bases between them. CDR1 is SGHTA, CDR2 FQGNSA, per germline. This CDR3 is built from 12 residues. For the CDR3, the DNA is TGTGCCAGCAGCTTAGGGCTGGATACGCAGTATTTT. This translates into CASSLGLDTQYF. The full variable domain, its missing parts supplied by reference TRBV7-2 and TRBJ2-3, is GAGVSQSPSNKVTEKGKDVELRCDPISGHTALYWYRQSLGQGLEFLIYFQGNSAPDKSGLPSDRFSAERTGGSVSTLTIQRTQQEDSAVYLCASSLGLDTQYFGPGTRLTVL.

The rearrangement links TRBV19 to TRBJ1-2; the match to TRBD1 covers 7 bases. This CDR3 is 15 amino acids long. Germline values: CDR1 LNHDA, CDR2 SQIVND (reference sequence). Unmatched junction bases numbered 9, after V lost 4 bases and J lost 4 bases. In DNA, the CDR3 is TGTGCCAGTAGTACCAGGGACAGCAGTAGCTATGGCTACACCTTC. Its translation: CASSTRDSSSYGYTF.